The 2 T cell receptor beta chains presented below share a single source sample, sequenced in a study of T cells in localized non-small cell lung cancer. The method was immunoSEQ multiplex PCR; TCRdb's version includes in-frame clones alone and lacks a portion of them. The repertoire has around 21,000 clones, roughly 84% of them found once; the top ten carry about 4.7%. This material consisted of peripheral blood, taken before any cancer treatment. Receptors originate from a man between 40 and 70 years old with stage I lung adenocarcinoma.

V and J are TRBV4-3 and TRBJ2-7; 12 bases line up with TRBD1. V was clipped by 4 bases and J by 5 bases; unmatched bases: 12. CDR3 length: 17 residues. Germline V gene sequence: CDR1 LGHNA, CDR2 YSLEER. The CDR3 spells CASSRDLPGQGANEQYF. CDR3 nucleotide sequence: TGCGCCAGCAGCCGAGATTTACCGGGACAGGGGGCCAACGAGCAGTACTTC.

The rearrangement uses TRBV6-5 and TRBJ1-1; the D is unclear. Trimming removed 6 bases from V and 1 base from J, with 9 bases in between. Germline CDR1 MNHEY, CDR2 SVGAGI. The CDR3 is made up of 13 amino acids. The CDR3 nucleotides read TGTGCCAGCAGCCGACTTAGGAACACTGAAGCTTTCTTT. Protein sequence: CASSRLRNTEAFF.